The rows below give T cell receptor beta chains drawn from one sample of a study of Ad26.COV2.S vaccination and SARS-CoV-2 variants. Assay: immunoSEQ multiplex PCR; the TCRdb copy retains only in-frame clones and omits some. The data contain 300,000 to 400,000 clones, 85% of them singletons. This sample comprised peripheral blood, obtained in a trial of Ad26.COV2.S vaccine versus placebo. The receptors were gathered from a person aged 18 to 65 who received the Ad26.COV2.S COVID-19 vaccine or a placebo. Both conserved end residues are part of each CDR3. D genes are given only for firm matches. The size of a clone is reported for some rows only, either as once, few or many, or as a class for expanded clones.

TRBV6-5,-,TRBD1,TRBJ2-7,15,CASTRTGTGDSEQYF,TGTGCCAGCACCCGAACCGGGACAGGGGATTCCGAGCAGTACTTC
TRBV4-3,-,-,TRBJ2-1,13,CASSQGGEYEQFF,TGCGCCAGCAGCCAAGGGGGGGAGTATGAGCAGTTCTTC
TRBV12-3/TRBV12-4,-,-,TRBJ1-2,13,CASSLSLNYGYTF,TGTGCCAGCAGTTTATCACTTAACTATGGCTACACCTTC
TRBV5-5,-,-,TRBJ1-1,14,CASSLSQPNTEAFF,TGTGCCAGCAGCTTATCACAGCCTAACACTGAAGCTTTCTTT
TRBV6-1,-,TRBD2,TRBJ2-5,16,CASSEQLSGVQETQYF,TGTGCCAGCAGTGAACAGCTTAGCGGGGTCCAAGAGACCCAGTACTTC
TRBV18,-,TRBD2,TRBJ2-1,16,CASSPLSGRTNNEQFF,TGTGCCAGCTCACCCCTAAGCGGGAGGACTAACAATGAGCAGTTCTTC
TRBV6-5,-,-,TRBJ1-5,15,CASGLRSNSNQPQHF,TGTGCCAGCGGCCTGAGGAGCAATAGCAATCAGCCCCAGCATTTT
TRBV7-7,-,-,TRBJ2-3,15,CASSLAGNPTDTQYF,TGTGCCAGCAGCTTAGCTGGGAACCCCACAGATACGCAGTATTTT
TRBV10-3,-,-,TRBJ1-2,12,CAISPRGYGYTF,TGTGCCATCTCCCCCAGGGGTTATGGCTACACCTTC
TRBV3-1/TRBV3-2,-,-,TRBJ2-2,16,CASSQARARSTGELFF,TGTGCCAGCAGCCAAGCCAGGGCCCGAAGCACCGGGGAGCTGTTTTTT
TRBV5-5,-,-,TRBJ2-2,14,CASSRPGSGGELFF,TGTGCCAGCAGCCGGCCCGGCTCGGGCGGGGAGCTGTTTTTT
TRBV3-1/TRBV3-2,-,TRBD2,TRBJ2-3,14,CASRESGGPDTQYF,TGTGCCAGCAGAGAATCGGGGGGACCAGATACGCAGTATTTT
TRBV7-9,once,TRBD1,TRBJ1-1,15,CASSLGQGIGTEAFF,TGTGCCAGCAGCTTAGGACAGGGAATCGGAACTGAAGCTTTCTTT
TRBV7-9,-,-,TRBJ1-1,15,CASSLVTELNTEAFF,TGTGCCAGCAGCTTAGTCACAGAACTAAACACTGAAGCTTTCTTT
TRBV7-2,-,TRBD1,TRBJ2-5,16,CASSRPTGAVAETQYF,TGTGCCAGCAGCAGACCGACAGGGGCGGTTGCGGAGACCCAGTACTTC
TRBV21-1,-,-,TRBJ1-1,14,CASIDGRGNTEAFF,TGTGCCAGCATCGACGGGAGGGGGAACACTGAAGCTTTCTTT
TRBV28,-,-,TRBJ2-7,15,CASSPPKGGAYEQYF,TGTGCCAGCAGCCCCCCCAAGGGGGGTGCCTACGAGCAGTACTTC
TRBV7-9,-,TRBD1,TRBJ2-1,16,CASSTAIGTGGYKQFF,TGTGCCAGCAGCACCGCCATCGGGACAGGGGGGTATAAGCAGTTCTTC
TRBV5-1,-,TRBD1,TRBJ1-3,16,CASSTGTDNSGNTIYF,TGCGCCAGCAGCACCGGGACAGACAACTCTGGAAACACCATATATTTT
TRBV12-3/TRBV12-4,-,-,TRBJ1-1,13,CASSLWGSDEAFF,TGTGCCAGCAGTTTATGGGGCTCTGATGAAGCTTTCTTT
TRBV5-1,-,-,TRBJ2-3,14,CASSLGQAGDTQYF,TGCGCCAGCAGCTTGGGACAGGCCGGAGATACGCAGTATTTT
TRBV6-5,-,TRBD1,TRBJ1-2,16,CASSYSGQGKDYGYTF,TGTGCCAGCAGTTACTCGGGACAGGGGAAGGACTATGGCTACACCTTC
TRBV19,-,-,TRBJ1-4,17,CASSILPGGRKNEKLFF,TGTGCCAGTAGTATTCTACCGGGGGGCAGAAAAAATGAAAAACTGTTTTTT
TRBV2,-,-,TRBJ2-2,16,CASTPLGLTNTGELFF,TGTGCCAGCACACCCCTCGGACTAACGAACACCGGGGAGCTGTTTTTT
TRBV3-1/TRBV3-2,-,-,TRBJ2-1,15,CASSQMGSRMNEQFF,TGTGCCAGCAGCCAAATGGGGTCTAGGATGAATGAGCAGTTCTTC